Each of the 14 T cell receptor beta chains below was sequenced from the same sample in a study of blood T cell repertoires in COVID-19. Sequenced by immunoSEQ multiplex PCR; TCRdb stores in-frame clones only, minus some. The sample lists tens of thousands of clones, around 92% seen once, with approximately 14% in the top ten. What was sequenced was peripheral blood. These receptors originate from a human donor with active COVID-19. The donor label of this sample is uncertain.

The chain joins TRBV4-3 to TRBJ2-5, with a possible D match to TRBD2 (6 bases). This CDR3 is built from 15 residues. Per the germline V gene, CDR1 is LGHNA and CDR2 is YSLEER. Deletions cut 0 bases from V and 4 bases from J, with 12 bases between. CDR3 DNA sequence: TGCGCCAGCAGCCAAGATTCGCGGGGAGGAGAGACCCAGTACTTC. This translates into CASSQDSRGGETQYF.

The gene calls are TRBV7-9 and TRBJ2-1, with D hard to call. The CDR3 contains 14 residues. Germline CDR1 is SEHNR and CDR2 is FQNEAQ (reference sequence). V gave up 2 bases and J gave up 7 bases, with 12 bases separating them. The CDR3 loop reads CASSLRLLGNEQFF. CDR3 nucleotide sequence: TGTGCCAGCAGCTTAAGGCTTCTCGGGAATGAGCAGTTCTTC.

CDR3 loop: CASSVRHGYTF. For the CDR3, the DNA is TGTGCCAGTAGTGTGCGCCATGGCTACACCTTC. J is TRBJ1-2 and V is TRBV19; D uncertain. The germline V gene encodes CDR1 LNHDA and CDR2 SQIVND (reference sequence). This CDR3 is 11 amino acids long. Between the trimmed V and J ends, which lost 5 bases and 6 bases, there was a span of 7 bases.

The chain recombines TRBV2 with TRBJ2-2; a weak D match, TRBD2 (5 bases). This CDR3 comprises 11 residues. CDR1 and CDR2 from the germline V gene are SNHLY and FYNNEI. The V end lost 6 bases, the J end lost 6 bases, and 5 bases lay between the germline ends. For the CDR3, the DNA is TGTGCCAGCAGGAGGGCCGGGGAGCTGTTTTTT. Translating gives CASRRAGELFF.

The rearrangement uses TRBV7-2 and TRBJ2-2; D is perhaps TRBD1 (6 bases). Germline lookup yields CDR1 SGHTA and CDR2 FQGNSA. This CDR3 spans 16 amino acids. V lost 4 bases, J lost 2 bases, and 14 bases lay in between. The CDR3 nucleotides read TGTGCCAGCAGCTGGGGCCGGGACATAAACACCGGGGAGCTGTTTTTT. Encoded protein: CASSWGRDINTGELFF.

The chain couples TRBV23-1 to TRBJ1-5, with 8 nucleotides matching TRBD1. TRBV23-1 is an ORF, and what it does is uncertain. J lost 0 bases, V lost 1 base, and 8 bases had no gene match. The CDR3 runs 18 residues. The CDR3 sequence: CASSQLTGATYSNQPQHF. CDR3 DNA: TGCGCCAGCAGTCAATTGACAGGGGCTACGTATAGCAATCAGCCCCAGCATTTT.

This sequence joins TRBV6-5 and TRBJ2-1; 13 bases map to TRBD2. The CDR3 has 15 residues. V lost 5 bases, J lost 8 bases, and 6 bases stayed unmatched. The germline V gene encodes CDR1 MNHEY and CDR2 SVGAGI. In DNA, the CDR3 is TGTGCCAGCAGTAGGTGGACTAGCGGGAGCGATGAGCAGTTCTTC. It codes for CASSRWTSGSDEQFF.

V and J are TRBV11-2 and TRBJ1-2; TRBD1 aligns across 7 bases. Unmatched junction bases numbered 1, after V lost 4 bases and J lost 5 bases. Germline V gene sequence: CDR1 SGHAT, CDR2 FQNNGV. This CDR3 contains 12 residues. CDR3 coding DNA: TGTGCCAGCAGCTCGACAGGGTATGGCTACACCTTC. Protein product: CASSSTGYGYTF. Supplemented by reference TRBV11-2 and TRBJ1-2, the full variable domain reads EAGVAQSPRYKIIEKRQSVAFWCNPISGHATLYWYQQILGQGPKLLIQFQNNGVVDDSQLPKDRFSAERLKGVDSTLKIQPAKLEDSAVYLCASSSTGYGYTFGSGTRLTVV.

The genes are TRBV6-5 and TRBJ2-5, with 7 bases lining up with TRBD1. Per germline, CDR1 MNHEY and CDR2 SVGAGI. The junction had 7 bases not matched to a gene; V was cut back by 0 bases and J by 6 bases. There are 15 residues in the CDR3. CDR3 residues: CASSYSPGGVKTQYF. The CDR3 nucleotides are TGTGCCAGCAGTTACTCGCCAGGGGGAGTAAAGACCCAGTACTTC.

V gene TRBV7-9 combines with J gene TRBJ1-4, with no clear D. Looked up from germline, CDR1 is SEHNR and CDR2 is FQNEAQ (reference sequence). With 8 bases removed from V and 3 bases from J, the gap between germline ends came to 10 bases. This CDR3 is 13 amino acids long. This chain's CDR3 is CASGGEPNEKLFF. CDR3 DNA: TGTGCCAGCGGAGGAGAGCCTAATGAAAAACTGTTTTTT.

The chain employs TRBV28 and TRBJ2-5; TRBD2 aligns across 14 bases. The CDR3 is 15 amino acids. Germline trimming cut 6 bases from V and 4 bases from J; bases unmatched to any gene: 4. Germline values: CDR1 MDHEN, CDR2 SYDVKM. The CDR3 DNA is TGTGCCAGCAGCCCGGGACTAGCGGGAGTAGAGACCCAGTACTTC. Translating it yields CASSPGLAGVETQYF.

This clone was detected only once. The chain is built from TRBV6-5 and TRBJ1-4; the D gene is possibly TRBD1 (5 bases). This CDR3 comprises 13 residues. The germline V gene has CDR1 MNHEY and CDR2 SVGAGI. Deletions cut 2 bases from V and 8 bases from J, with 9 bases between. The CDR3 region is CASSYRGGEKLFF. The CDR3 DNA sequence: TGTGCCAGCAGTTACAGGGGAGGGGAAAAACTGTTTTTT.

The chain uses TRBV27 and TRBJ2-1, with 9 bases aligning to TRBD1. The CDR3 runs 15 residues. Germline trimming cut 0 bases from V and 7 bases from J; bases unmatched to any gene: 4. Germline CDR1 and CDR2: MNHEY and SMNVEV (reference sequence). CDR3 sequence reads: CASSLSGTGINEQFF. The CDR3 DNA is TGTGCCAGCAGTTTATCCGGGACAGGGATTAATGAGCAGTTCTTC.

This sequence joins TRBV4-3 and TRBJ1-2; D call uncertain. Trimming pared 1 base from V and 4 bases from J, leaving 13 bases between. The germline V gene has CDR1 LGHNA and CDR2 YSLEER. CDR3 size: 15 residues. The CDR3 region is CASSQASRGSYGYTF. In DNA form, the CDR3 reads TGCGCCAGCAGCCAAGCTTCTCGGGGTTCCTATGGCTACACCTTC.